What follows describes a single TCR beta chain. Its cognate antigen has yet to be identified. Qualities for individual bases were not recorded, and no much larger clone is one base off. In total, roughly 710 healthy bone marrow donors made up the cohort. All cohort members were sampled while nominally healthy, although unrecorded immune exposures were likely present. The donor was CMV seronegative and was included in the group of 352 seronegative cohort members. Each donor provided a peripheral blood sample, and peripheral blood mononuclear cells were used for TCR beta sequencing. Genomic DNA extraction from the blood cell samples was performed with the Qiagen DNeasy Blood Extraction Kit. The data belong to a study of cytomegalovirus exposure and HLA in healthy donors (TCRdb year 2017). About the study as a whole: An earlier analysis of roughly 500 of the donors reported 276 Gb of sequence data and around 120 million unique TCR beta sequences from 150 million to 200 million T cells. An early release that covered about 640 HLA-typed donors contained around 330 gigabases of sequencing data and 85 million to 100 million unique TCR sequences. Of the roughly 430 genotyped donors, around 81% fell in the genetic ancestry cluster associated with self-reported Caucasian donors. The study aimed to test whether cataloging public T cell receptors could reveal signatures of past pathogen exposure. The study used immunosequencing to profile the T cell repertoires of 666 subjects and linked those repertoires to cytomegalovirus serostatus. Along with the approximately 700-subject first cohort, a separate validation cohort of around 120 different subjects was used. To predict cytomegalovirus infection status, the study brought together high-throughput TCR immunosequencing, statistical association of individual TCRs with disease status, and machine learning. A later analysis re-examined previously published TCR beta repertoires from over 500 donors and added high-resolution HLA genotyping to investigate patterns of TCR occurrence. Rather than using new phenotypic data, the later analysis identified candidate immune exposures from TCR beta sequences and from how often those sequences occurred across donors. An earlier analysis of 587 of the donors applied high-throughput TCR beta sequencing to assess whether each TCR beta V gene segment acted as functional or pseudogenic. Donor age, sex, ethnicity and CMV serostatus were compiled alongside the repertoire data. Genome-wide SNP genotypes for about 60% of the roughly 700 donors were used in a later genetic analysis, which treated that subset as a discovery cohort. Every discovery cohort repertoire had been produced on one sequencing platform. Class I and class II HLA loci were covered by the typing at four-digit resolution. The number of typed donors differed by locus: about 629-630 for A, B, C, DRB1 and DQB1; approximately 540 for DQA1; 606 for DPA1; and 450 to 480 for DPB1. About 5 DR-DQ haplotypes were handled as single units for association and clustering, since linkage in the cohort was strong. Among around 400 genotyped donors of the cohort, an average of around 240,000 unique TCR beta nucleotide sequences were sequenced per donor, about a sixth of them non-productive. Results the study describes overall, beyond this receptor: Most CMV-associated TCR beta chains appeared to be HLA-restricted in a later analysis, and the HLA associations seemed to be driven largely by CMV exposure. Across donors, most TCR sequences were observed very rarely, whereas some public TCRs were present in many individuals. In a later genetic analysis, fewer N-insertions in productive TCRs were reported among donors in an Asian-associated ancestry cluster than the roughly 640-donor mean. When HLA alleles, especially DR and DQ, strongly co-occurred, TCR associations were difficult to assign to individual alleles. The presence/absence analyses assumed that sequencing depth was roughly uniform across donors, and that assumption may not be true. Around 16 rarely observed V segments, including chromosome 9 orphons, were excluded from the earlier analysis of a few hundred of the donors because counts were too low. HLA typing was unavailable for some donors at each locus, so association tests used only the typed subset. In an earlier analysis of more than 500 of the donors, most TCR beta V segments appeared in productive rearrangements about 87% or about 30% of the time, broadly matching IMGT annotations. A further reported finding was that TCR beta sequences accurately predicted the HLA-A and HLA-B alleles for most subjects in the first cohort. Several of the top co-occurrence clusters appeared to be linked to parvovirus B19, influenza, CMV and Epstein-Barr virus, according to a later analysis. Compared with equally common non-associated chains, HLA-associated TCR beta chains in a later analysis were more clonally expanded and had lower generation probabilities. Cytomegalovirus status was reported to be diagnosed by the classifier with high specificity and sensitivity in both the original and validation cohorts. Correlated functional status among segregating V segments might reflect linkage disequilibrium, but an unknown experimental factor could not be ruled out. Immune exposure information for the cohort was limited to CMV serostatus. The sequencing pipeline was judged likely to have produced a cluster of highly shared sequence variants as a technical artifact. In a later analysis, the rate of TCR association differed among HLA loci, with DRB1 alleles having the most associated TCRs and HLA-C alleles having the fewest. V-gene and J-gene trimming of TCR beta chains was associated with a missense DCLRE1C variant in a later genetic analysis, and the association was replicated in an independent cohort. A later analysis associated 16,951 TCR beta sequences with specific HLA alleles at a false discovery rate of 0.05. Some IMGT-functional V segments, including TRBV6-2 and TRBV6-3, could not be distinguished by the 87-base-pair reads and were therefore excluded. A few of the identified cytomegalovirus-associated TCR beta chains were confirmed in vitro to be specific for cytomegalovirus antigens. The study gave a list of 150 to 200 TCR beta chains associated with cytomegalovirus. The authors suggested that the approach could potentially be generalized to other disease states and immunological phenotypes. In this cohort, only TCR beta chains were sequenced, and detectable features were limited by the absence of alpha or paired-chain data.

The method behind the library was the immunoSEQ multiplex PCR assay. For the multiplex PCR, a mixture combining 60 forward primers for TCR Vbeta segments and 13 reverse primers for TCR Jbeta segments was used. A multiplex PCR assay on genomic DNA amplified the CDR3 region of rearranged TCR beta genes. Amplified TCR beta libraries were sequenced as 87-base-pair reads on the Illumina HiSeq System. Regarding the original processing steps: A later analysis tallied roughly 76 million unique TCR beta chains across the 666 repertoires, and about 10 million of those chains were shared by two or more donors. Raw reads were error-corrected and collapsed into unique sequences by a nearest-neighbor algorithm in which closely related sequences were merged to remove PCR and sequencing errors. Alignment of CDR3 sequences to IMGT reference sequences was used to assign V, D and J gene segments. Each retained sequence needed at least a six-nucleotide match to both a V gene segment and a J gene segment. Rearrangements were classified as productive when the CDR3 lacked stop codons and remained in frame with V and J, and all other rearrangements were classified as non-productive. Following IMGT convention, CDR3 was defined as the stretch from the second conserved V-encoded cysteine to the conserved J-encoded phenylalanine. The earlier analysis of some 550 of the donors excluded any sequence lacking an unambiguous match to a single V gene segment. An earlier analysis of a few hundred of the donors classified V segments as functional when productive rearrangements were above 56.7% and as segregating when the standard deviation between donors was above 5%. To diagnose cytomegalovirus status from the catalog of TCR beta chain sequences, a statistical classification framework was built. In a later analysis, V and J genes were assigned by comparing TCR nucleotide sequences against IMGT/GENE-DB human TR gene sequences. In a later analysis, CDR3 sequences and most-parsimonious VDJ recombination scenarios were assigned using the TCRdist pipeline. In a later analysis, each TCR beta chain was defined by its CDR3 amino acid sequence together with its V-gene family, and reads without a unique V-gene family were excluded. As a way to deal with suspected cross-contamination and a sequencing artifact, a later analysis dropped 450 to 700 nucleotide sequences that were highly shared and had low generation probability. For each public chain, a later analysis derived a clonal expansion index from normalized ranks of inferred template counts within each repertoire. In a later analysis, generation probabilities were computed using a VDJ recombination model fitted to out-of-frame rearrangements, and the results were checked against IGoR. In a later analysis, TCR-TCR, TCR-HLA and TCR-CMV co-occurrence was scored with hypergeometric tests, and a repertoire-size bias correction was applied to TCR pairs. A later analysis estimated false discovery rates by permuting HLA or CMV assignments 20 times. A later analysis grouped co-occurring TCRs with DBSCAN, adding TCRdist sequence similarity when clustering within HLA-allele-positive subsets. Co-occurrence clustering excluded repertoires with fewer than 30,000 or more than 120,000 public chains, plus five with anomalous nucleotide sharing. The table comes from immuneACCESS by way of TCRdb, which keeps in-frame sequences with V and J called. Part of the clones is missing from these tables; in studies checked, under half for an unresolved V gene and the rest for unknown reasons. The DNA was the basis for D and trimming; V, J and clone size are from that table. The sample table contains fewer than 95,000 clones; only one count was recorded for around 80% of them. In total, the top ten clones hold around 2% of the sample.

V drops 1 base and J drops 6 bases, leaving 9 bases in between. CDR1 and CDR2, looked up from the germline V gene, are KGHSH and LQKENI. Including cysteine and phenylalanine, the CDR3 has 14 amino acids. Only the CDR3 part of the read is kept: 42 bases, read in frame from the first base. The sample comprised PBMCs. This TCR was recovered from a young man in good health and CMV-seronegative. Recombination linked TRBV18 to TRBJ2-2; the D gene is perhaps TRBD1, from 6 matching bases. The CDR3 has the sequence CASSPQQGSGELFF. The base sequence is TGTGCCAGCTCACCACAGCAGGGGTCCGGGGAGCTGTTTTTT.